A single T cell receptor (beta chain) is shown here with its context. TCRdb used MiXCR to reprocess the reads, holding one entry per CDR3 protein. The sample has 200,000 to 300,000 distinct CDR3 sequences, 29% seen once. This CDR3 region has 17 residues. Deletions cut 5 bases from V and 4 bases from J, with 23 bases between. CDR1 is MNHGY and CDR2 is SVAAGI in the germline V gene. The sample originates from a study of kidney transplant recipient with SARS-CoV-2 infection. The sequence came from a male patient aged 25-45 years who had COVID-19 and was a kidney transplant recipient. Some T cells may be transferred from the graft donor. The J gene is TRBJ1-2, the V gene TRBV6-9, with D unclear. This sample comprised a blood sample, obtained at baseline and between days 110 and 120 from a kidney transplant recipient. CDR3 protein: CASSRRVPYGKTYGYTF. CDR3 in DNA: TGTGCCAGCAGTCGTAGAGTGCCTTACGGAAAGACCTATGGCTACACCTTC.